The 14 T cell receptor beta chains presented below share a single source sample, sequenced in a study of blood T cell repertoires in COVID-19. Profiled with immunoSEQ multiplex PCR; TCRdb holds only in-frame clones, not every one. The repertoire holds under 250,000 clones, with 86% as singletons. The sample consisted of peripheral blood. These receptors were taken from a woman aged 55 to 70 who had recovered from COVID-19.

The chain employs TRBV5-4 and TRBJ2-2; 9 nucleotides agree with TRBD1. J gave up 3 bases and V 4 bases, and 10 bases lay outside the gene matches. CDR1 is SGHNT and CDR2 is YYREEE in the germline V gene (reference sequence). CDR3 length: 17 amino acids. CDR3 loop: CASSRGQGNVDTGELFF. Written as DNA, the CDR3 is TGTGCCAGCAGCCGGGGACAGGGCAACGTGGACACCGGGGAGCTGTTTTTT.

CDR3 residues: CASRSPPGSPLHF. The CDR3 DNA reads as TGTGCCAGCAGATCTCCTCCGGGAAGTCCCCTCCACTTT. The chain is built from TRBV28 and TRBJ1-6, with unresolved D. Per the germline V gene, CDR1 is MDHEN and CDR2 is SYDVKM. This CDR3 has 13 residues. Trimming cost V 6 bases and J 13 bases, with 16 bases left between them. Variable domain in full (rest from reference TRBV28 and TRBJ1-6): DVKVTQSSRYLVKRTGEKVFLECVQDMDHENMFWYRQDPGLGLRLIYFSYDVKMKEKGDIPEGYSVSREKKERFSLILESASTNQTSMYLCASRSPPGSPLHFGNGTRLTVT.

This clone was counted once. The rearrangement links TRBV7-2 to TRBJ1-4; TRBD1 aligns across 10 bases. The V segment lost 5 bases and the J segment 8 bases; nucleotides outside the gene matches: 14. This CDR3 contains 17 residues. CDR1 SGHTA and CDR2 FQGNSA come from the germline V gene. For the CDR3, the DNA is TGTGCCAGCAGCCCAACGACAGGGGGCGCACCATGGGAAAAACTGTTTTTT. Protein sequence: CASSPTTGGAPWEKLFF.

The V gene is TRBV5-1, the J gene TRBJ2-1; 10 bases line up with TRBD1. V was pared by 4 bases and J by 9 bases, with 10 bases of the junction left unmatched. The CDR3 consists of 15 residues. Germline CDR1 reads SGHRS; CDR2 reads YFSETQ. CDR3 DNA sequence: TGCGCCAGCAGCCTTAAGGGACAGGGGATCGTTGAGCAGTTCTTC. Translation: CASSLKGQGIVEQFF.

V gene TRBV5-1 combines with J gene TRBJ1-2; weak D call: TRBD1 (5 bases). The CDR3 is 15 residues long. V lost 0 bases to trimming and J lost 6 bases, with 15 bases between them. The germline V gene encodes CDR1 SGHRS and CDR2 YFSETQ. The DNA for the CDR3 is TGCGCCAGCAGCTTGGATCCAGGGAGGTCGGATGGCTACACCTTC. Protein: CASSLDPGRSDGYTF.

This clone was observed a handful of times. The chain links TRBV7-6 to TRBJ1-2; D uncertain. V was trimmed by 1 base and J by 4 bases, leaving 10 bases between them. The CDR3 is 14 amino acids. Germline V lookup: CDR1 SGHVS, CDR2 FNYEAQ. CDR3: CASSLDLSGYGYTF. The DNA for the CDR3 is TGTGCCAGCAGCTTAGACTTATCGGGCTATGGCTACACCTTC.

This clone has just one count. The chain has TRBV4-1 and TRBJ2-5; D is unresolved. The CDR3 extends over 14 amino acids. The germline V gene has CDR1 MGHRA and CDR2 YSYEKL. The V gene lost 0 bases and the J gene lost 1 base, with 6 bases spanning the gap. The CDR3 spells CASSQDPGQETQYF. CDR3 bases: TGCGCCAGCAGCCAAGACCCGGGCCAAGAGACCCAGTACTTC.

This sequence joins TRBV7-9 and TRBJ2-7, with D perhaps matching TRBD1 (6 bases). Germline loops: CDR1 SEHNR, CDR2 FQNEAQ (reference sequence). The CDR3 consists of 14 residues. The V end lost 0 bases, the J end lost 5 bases, and 11 bases lay between the germline ends. This chain's CDR3 is CASSLAWGRNEQYF. CDR3 DNA: TGTGCCAGCAGCTTAGCTTGGGGGCGGAACGAGCAGTACTTC.

This clone appeared once. The gene calls are TRBV7-6 and TRBJ1-5; unclear D gene. CDR3 length equals 13 residues. The germline V and J ends were trimmed by 5 bases and 2 bases, with 7 bases remaining between them. Germline V CDR1 and CDR2: SGHVS, FNYEAQ. CDR3 in amino acids: CASSPSGNQPQHF. In nucleotides, the CDR3 is TGTGCCAGCAGCCCCTCTGGCAATCAGCCCCAGCATTTT.

The rearrangement joins TRBV19 to TRBJ1-1; 7 bases match TRBD1. The junction had 4 bases not matched to a gene; V was cut back by 0 bases and J by 6 bases. The CDR3 has 14 amino acids. In germline, CDR1 is LNHDA, CDR2 SQIVND (reference sequence). The CDR3 spells CASSIEGGDSEAFF. The CDR3 region has the DNA TGTGCCAGTAGTATAGAAGGGGGCGATTCTGAAGCTTTCTTT.

This clone was recorded only once. The chain employs TRBV7-3 and TRBJ2-2; possibly TRBD1 for D (6 bases). CDR1 and CDR2 (germline): SGHTA, FQGTGA. V lost 5 bases and J lost 1, with 11 bases in between. The length of the CDR3 is 15 residues. The CDR3 region has the DNA TGTGCCAGCAGCCTTACAGGGAGGAACACCGGGGAGCTGTTTTTT. Translated: CASSLTGRNTGELFF.

J is TRBJ2-3 and V is TRBV27; possibly TRBD1 for D (6 bases). Germline CDR1 MNHEY, CDR2 SMNVEV (reference sequence). V was cut by 3 bases and J by 5 bases, with 12 bases left in between. The CDR3 is 14 residues long. The CDR3 nucleotides are TGTGCCAGCAGTTTGTGGGGGCGCGAAGATACGCAGTATTTT. This sequence encodes CASSLWGREDTQYF.

CDR3 bases: TGTGCCAGCAGTGAAGACGGTGGGGCCTTGGGGTACGAGCAGTACTTC. This encodes CASSEDGGALGYEQYF. The J gene is TRBJ2-7, the V gene TRBV6-1, with a possible D match to TRBD1 (5 bases). CDR3 length: 16 amino acids. Germline lookup yields CDR1 MNHNS and CDR2 SASEGT. Trimming removed 1 base at V and 4 bases at J, with 17 bases between.

V is TRBV28 and J is TRBJ1-3, with D possibly matching TRBD1 (5 bases). The CDR3 runs to 16 residues. The germline gives CDR1 MDHEN, CDR2 SYDVKM. V dropped 5 bases and J dropped 0 bases, with 14 bases sitting between them. CDR3 bases: TGTGCCAGCAGTGGGGGGGACGGCGCCTCTGGAAACACCATATATTTT. It is translated as CASSGGDGASGNTIYF.